The source of this TCR beta chain is a study of blood T cells in healthy people across ages. Study results and caveats: Both higher diversity and more naive CD4+ cells marked long-lived donors when set against aged donors. The unsorted PBMCs prevented any conclusive comparison of naive versus antigen-experienced cells.

This CDR3 spans 14 amino acids. V lost 0 bases and J 8 bases, leaving 13 bases between the germline ends. Per germline, CDR1 SEHNR and CDR2 FQNEAQ (reference sequence). The second PCR ran 7 to 11 cycles with a sample-barcoded 5' primer and J-beta primers. A minimum of 3 million CDR3-containing paired-end reads was obtained for each sample. TCRdb analysed the 5' RACE reads with MiXCR anew, one entry per CDR3 protein. Of approximately 940,000 distinct CDR3 sequences listed, around 49% are singletons. Note on this clonotype: What it binds is unknown.

This clonotype originated in a man aged 30-40 years in good health. The chain carries TRBV7-9 and TRBJ1-1; D is unresolved. Sequences were obtained from blood. The CDR3 is CASSLASTGSEAFF. CDR3 bases: TGTGCCAGCAGCTTAGCGAGTACGGGTTCAGAAGCTTTCTTT. Full variable domain (rest looked up from reference TRBV7-9 and TRBJ1-1): DTGVSQNPRHKITKRGQNVTFRCDPISEHNRLYWYRQTLGQGPEFLTYFQNEAQLEKSRLLSDRFSAERPKGSFSTLEIQRTEQGDSAMYLCASSLASTGSEAFFGQGTRLTVV.